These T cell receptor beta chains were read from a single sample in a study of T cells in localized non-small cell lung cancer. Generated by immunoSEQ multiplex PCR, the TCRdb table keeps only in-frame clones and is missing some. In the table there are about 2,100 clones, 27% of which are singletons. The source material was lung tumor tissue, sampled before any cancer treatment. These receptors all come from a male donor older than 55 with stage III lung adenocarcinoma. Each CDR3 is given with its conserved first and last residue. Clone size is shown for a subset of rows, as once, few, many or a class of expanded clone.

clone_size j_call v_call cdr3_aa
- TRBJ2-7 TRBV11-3 CASSFGKGPSTYEQYF
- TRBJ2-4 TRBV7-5 CASSSQGAKNIQYF
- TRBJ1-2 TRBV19 CASSPLVGARAYGYTF
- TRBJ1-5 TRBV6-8 CASSLTPQGFRPQHF
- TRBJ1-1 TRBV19 CASSITGVGTEAFF
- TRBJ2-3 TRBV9 CASGLVGGGAGDTQYF
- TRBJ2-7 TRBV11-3 CASSAEAGVYEQYF
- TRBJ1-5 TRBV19 CASSIGQNSNQPQHF
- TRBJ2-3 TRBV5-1 CASSLEGEKDTQYF
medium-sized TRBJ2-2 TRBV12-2 CASQGLKGNTGELFF
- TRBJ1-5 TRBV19 CASSIQVHQPQHF
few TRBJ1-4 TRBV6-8 CASSYSGREDEKLFF
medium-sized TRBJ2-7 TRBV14 CASSQDSAAGSYEQYF
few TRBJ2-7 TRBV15 CATSTDYSGTSGGDPYEQYF
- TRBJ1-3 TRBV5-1 CASSLMGGTGNTIYF
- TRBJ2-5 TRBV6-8 CASNKGGSGRAGETQYF
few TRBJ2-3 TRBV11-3 CASSSLGVVDTQYF
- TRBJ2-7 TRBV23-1 CASSGQGRNEQYF
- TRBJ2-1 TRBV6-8 CASSYSWDIPWNEQFF
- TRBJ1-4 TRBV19 CASSLWGSPDEKLFF
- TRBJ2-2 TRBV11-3 CASSPNRVNTGELFF
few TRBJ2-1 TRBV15 CATSTSGTVRYEQFF
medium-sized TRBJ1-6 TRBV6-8 CASSYTPTGTYNSPLHF
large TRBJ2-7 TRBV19 CASSTPEAGGPYEQYF
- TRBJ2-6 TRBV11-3 CASSLVTNSGANVLTF
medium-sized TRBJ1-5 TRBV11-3 CASSRDISNQPQHF
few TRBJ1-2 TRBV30 CAWSGRQGVVGYTF
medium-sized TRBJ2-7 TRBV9 CASSAGQGPIYEQYF
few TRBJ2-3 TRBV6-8 CATDARDRGTDTQYF
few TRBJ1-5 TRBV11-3 CASSSGYSNQPQHF
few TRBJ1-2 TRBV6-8 CASSRQGYGYTF
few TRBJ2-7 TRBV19 CASSPSPDYEQYF
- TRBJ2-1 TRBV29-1 CSLARRSSYNEQFF
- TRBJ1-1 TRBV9 CASSPDNTEAFF
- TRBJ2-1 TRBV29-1 CSVETGTRARSSYNEQFF
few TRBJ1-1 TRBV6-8 CASSSHLEEAFF
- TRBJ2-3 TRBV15 CATSYLTDTDTQYF
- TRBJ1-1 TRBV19 CASSETGRRTEAFF
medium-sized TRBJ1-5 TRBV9 CASSRSGREPDNQPQHF
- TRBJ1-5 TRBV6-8 CASSYFGGQNQPQHF
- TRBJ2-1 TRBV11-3 CASSPRGGLYNEQFF
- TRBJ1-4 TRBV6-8 CASSYSPGVSEKLFF
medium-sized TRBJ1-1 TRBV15 CATSRDRGNTEAFF
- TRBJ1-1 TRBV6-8 CASSRRDSSMNTEAFF
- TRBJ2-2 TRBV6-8 CASSYRPATNTGELFF
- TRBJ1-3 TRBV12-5 CASTVSGQPPSNTIYF
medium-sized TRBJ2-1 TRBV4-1 CASSPRGAGAYNEQFF
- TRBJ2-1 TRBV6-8 CASSYPRGRSGGRDEQFF
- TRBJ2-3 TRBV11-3 CASSLFRAGTDTQYF
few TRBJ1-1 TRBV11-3 CASSSVTGVGTEAFF
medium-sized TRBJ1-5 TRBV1 CTSRNNRVPYSNQPQHF
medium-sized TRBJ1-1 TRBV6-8 CASRNPGQGEQNTEAFF
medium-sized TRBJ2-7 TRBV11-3 CASSPPGPIHYEQYF
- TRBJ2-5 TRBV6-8 CASSYPSGGQETQYF